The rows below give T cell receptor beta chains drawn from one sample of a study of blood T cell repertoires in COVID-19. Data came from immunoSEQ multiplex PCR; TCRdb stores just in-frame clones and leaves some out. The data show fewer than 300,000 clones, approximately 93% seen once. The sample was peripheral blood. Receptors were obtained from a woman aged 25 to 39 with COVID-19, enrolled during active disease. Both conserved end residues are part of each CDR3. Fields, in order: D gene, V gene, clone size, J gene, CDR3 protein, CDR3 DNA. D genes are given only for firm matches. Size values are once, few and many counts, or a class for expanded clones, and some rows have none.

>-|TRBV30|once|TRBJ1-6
CAASGGSDSPLHF
TGTGCCGCCTCCGGGGGGTCTGATTCACCCCTCCACTTT
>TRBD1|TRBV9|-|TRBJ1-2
CASSAGQDPLPYTF
TGTGCCAGCAGCGCCGGACAGGACCCCCTTCCCTACACCTTC
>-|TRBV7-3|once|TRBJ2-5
CASSLGGDNTETQYF
TGTGCCAGCAGCTTAGGAGGGGATAACACAGAGACCCAGTACTTC
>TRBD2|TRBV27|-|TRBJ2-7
CASSLIAGGPYEQYF
TGTGCCAGCAGTTTAATCGCGGGAGGGCCCTACGAGCAGTACTTC
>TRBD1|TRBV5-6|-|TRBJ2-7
CASSPVGGASQEQYF
TGTGCCAGCAGCCCCGTAGGGGGCGCCTCTCAGGAGCAGTACTTC
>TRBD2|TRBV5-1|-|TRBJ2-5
CASSLVPLAENQETQYF
TGCGCCAGCAGCTTGGTTCCGCTAGCGGAAAATCAAGAGACCCAGTACTTC
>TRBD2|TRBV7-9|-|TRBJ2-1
CASSLLGTSGSDEQFF
TGTGCCAGCAGCTTACTCGGGACTAGCGGGAGTGATGAGCAGTTCTTC
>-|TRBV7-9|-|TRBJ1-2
CASSLEPAASNYGYTF
TGTGCCAGCAGCTTAGAGCCGGCGGCGTCAAACTATGGCTACACCTTC
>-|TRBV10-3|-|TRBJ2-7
CAISESGGYEQYF
TGTGCCATCAGTGAGTCCGGAGGTTACGAGCAGTACTTC
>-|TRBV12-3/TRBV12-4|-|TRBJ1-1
CASSSSTAEAFF
-
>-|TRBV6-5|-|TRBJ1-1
CASSYSMDSEAFF
TGTGCCAGCAGTTACTCAATGGACAGCGAAGCTTTCTTT
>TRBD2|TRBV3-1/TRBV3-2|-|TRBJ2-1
CASSHIGLAGSEQFF
TGTGCCAGCAGCCATATAGGACTAGCGGGTAGTGAGCAGTTCTTC
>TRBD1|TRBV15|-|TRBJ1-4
CATSTRTGFNEKLFF
TGTGCCACCAGCACCAGGACAGGGTTTAATGAAAAACTGTTTTTT
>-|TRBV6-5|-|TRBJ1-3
CASSYGQRSGNTIYF
TGTGCCAGCAGTTACGGACAGCGCTCTGGAAACACCATATATTTT
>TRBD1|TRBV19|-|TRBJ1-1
CASSIDDRGRTEAFF
TGTGCCAGTAGTATAGATGACAGGGGGAGGACTGAAGCTTTCTTT
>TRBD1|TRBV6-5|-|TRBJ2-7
CASSLLGTDPYEQYF
TGTGCCAGCAGCTTACTTGGGACAGATCCCTACGAGCAGTACTTC
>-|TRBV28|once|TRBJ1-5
CASSPSNQPQHF
TGTGCCAGCAGCCCCTCTAATCAGCCCCAGCATTTT
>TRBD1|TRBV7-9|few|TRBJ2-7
CASSLGTGTYEQYF
TGTGCCAGCAGCTTAGGGACAGGGACCTACGAGCAGTACTTC
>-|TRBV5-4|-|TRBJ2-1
CASSLDLDLGEQFF
TGTGCCAGCAGCTTGGACCTAGATCTGGGTGAGCAGTTCTTC
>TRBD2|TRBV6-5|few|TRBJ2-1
CASSSSSGGSYNEQFF
TGTGCCAGCAGTTCCTCAAGCGGGGGGAGCTACAATGAGCAGTTCTTC
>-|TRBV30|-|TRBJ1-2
CAWSLYGGAGYTF
TGTGCCTGGAGTCTCTACGGGGGGGCAGGCTACACCTTC
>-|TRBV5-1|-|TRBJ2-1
CASSLDPGGLDEQFF
TGCGCCAGCAGCTTGGATCCGGGGGGCCTCGATGAGCAGTTCTTC
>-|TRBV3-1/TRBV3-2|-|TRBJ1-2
CASGGVDYGYTF
TGTGCCAGCGGGGGGGTGGACTATGGCTACACCTTC
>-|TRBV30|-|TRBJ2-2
CAWTGAKVTGELFF
TGTGCCTGGACAGGGGCGAAAGTCACCGGGGAGCTGTTTTTT
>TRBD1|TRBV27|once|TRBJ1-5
CASGRQGVQPQHF
TGTGCCAGCGGACGACAGGGGGTTCAGCCCCAGCATTTT
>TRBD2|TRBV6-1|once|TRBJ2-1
CASSEQPLGTTYNEQFF
TGTGCCAGCAGTGAGCAACCCCTGGGGACTACCTACAATGAGCAGTTCTTC
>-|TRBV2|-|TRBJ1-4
CASSEFYGEVEKLFF
TGTGCCAGCAGTGAATTCTACGGCGAGGTTGAAAAACTGTTTTTT
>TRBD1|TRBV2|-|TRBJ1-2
CASSLQGAGYGYTF
TGTGCCAGCAGTTTACAGGGGGCTGGCTATGGCTACACCTTC
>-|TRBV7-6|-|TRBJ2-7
CASSLVADSYEQYF
TGTGCCAGCAGCTTAGTGGCAGATTCCTACGAGCAGTACTTC
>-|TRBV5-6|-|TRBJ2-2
CASSVGHPTTGELFF
TGTGCCAGCAGCGTTGGACATCCTACCACCGGGGAGCTGTTTTTT
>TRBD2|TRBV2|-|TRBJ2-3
CASDLTSGKSDTQYF
TGTGCCAGCGACCTGACTAGCGGGAAATCAGATACGCAGTATTTT
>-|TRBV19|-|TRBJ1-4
CASSIDDPGTNEKLFF
TGTGCCAGTAGTATAGATGATCCGGGAACTAATGAAAAACTGTTTTTT
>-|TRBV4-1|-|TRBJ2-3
CASSQGLGRDEDTQYF
TGCGCCAGCAGCCAAGGCCTAGGGCGGGACGAAGATACGCAGTATTTT
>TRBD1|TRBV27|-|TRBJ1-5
CASSHYTDRGNQPQHF
TGTGCCAGCAGCCATTATACGGACAGGGGCAATCAGCCCCAGCATTTT
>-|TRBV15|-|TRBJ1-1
CATSRGGSADTEAFF
TGTGCCACCAGTCGAGGAGGGTCGGCGGACACTGAAGCTTTCTTT
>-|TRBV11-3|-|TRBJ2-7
CASTLVAGTYEQYF
TGTGCCAGCACCCTGGTGGCAGGCACCTACGAGCAGTACTTC
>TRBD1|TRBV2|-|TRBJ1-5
CASSGLDRGANQPQHF
TGTGCCAGCAGTGGGTTGGACAGGGGGGCCAATCAGCCCCAGCATTTT
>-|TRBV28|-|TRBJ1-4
CASSSPGRGEKLFF
TGTGCCAGCAGTTCCCCTGGACGGGGGGAAAAACTGTTTTTT
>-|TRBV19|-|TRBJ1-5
CASSISENQPQHF
TGTGCCAGTAGTATCAGCGAGAATCAGCCCCAGCATTTT
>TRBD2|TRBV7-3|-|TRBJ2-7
CASSLGTSGSEQYF
TGTGCCAGCAGCTTAGGGACTAGCGGGAGCGAGCAGTACTTC
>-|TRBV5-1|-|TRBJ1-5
CASSLDGGEQPQHF
TGCGCCAGCAGCTTGGATGGGGGCGAACAGCCCCAGCATTTT
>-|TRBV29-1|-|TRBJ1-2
CSAEEDANGYTF
TGCAGCGCCGAGGAGGACGCGAATGGCTACACCTTC
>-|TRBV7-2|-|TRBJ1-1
CASSPLNPEAFF
TGTGCCAGCAGCCCACTCAACCCTGAAGCTTTCTTT
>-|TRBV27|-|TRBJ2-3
CASSLAGQTDTQYF
TGTGCCAGCAGTTTAGCCGGACAGACAGATACGCAGTATTTT
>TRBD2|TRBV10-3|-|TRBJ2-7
CAISDPGLASYEQYF
TGTGCCATCAGTGACCCGGGACTAGCCTCCTACGAGCAGTACTTC
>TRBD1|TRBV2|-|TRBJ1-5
CASTPGTGDGQPQHF
TGTGCCAGCACCCCTGGGACAGGAGATGGTCAGCCCCAGCATTTT